The T cell receptor (beta chain) under discussion was sequenced for a study of T-cell memory formation after mild COVID-19. Findings of the study overall: Clones that contracted clustered mainly in CM and EM if CD4+ and in EMRA if CD8+.

Trimming cost V 3 bases and J 1 base; bases outside gene matches: 1. Germline CDR1 LGHNA, CDR2 YSLEER. The CDR3 consists of 15 residues. Amplification by 5'RACE using constant-segment primers produced TCR alpha and TCR beta cDNA libraries that carried sample barcodes and UMIs. In TCRdb, the 5' RACE reads were re-called with MiXCR into one record per CDR3 protein. This sample has around 200,000 distinct CDR3 sequences, with 18% found just once. Remarks on this clonotype: Its antigen is as yet unknown.

The chain has TRBV4-3 and TRBJ2-2; 8 bases align to TRBD2. This receptor was identified in a man younger than 35 who had mild COVID-19 (a few samples of this study predate the infection). Cell type and time point are not known. The specimen was PBMCs or a T cell subset sorted from them (not recorded which). The CDR3 spells CASSQLAGNTGELFF. Written as DNA, the CDR3 is TGCGCCAGCAGCCAGCTAGCGGGGAACACCGGGGAGCTGTTTTTT.